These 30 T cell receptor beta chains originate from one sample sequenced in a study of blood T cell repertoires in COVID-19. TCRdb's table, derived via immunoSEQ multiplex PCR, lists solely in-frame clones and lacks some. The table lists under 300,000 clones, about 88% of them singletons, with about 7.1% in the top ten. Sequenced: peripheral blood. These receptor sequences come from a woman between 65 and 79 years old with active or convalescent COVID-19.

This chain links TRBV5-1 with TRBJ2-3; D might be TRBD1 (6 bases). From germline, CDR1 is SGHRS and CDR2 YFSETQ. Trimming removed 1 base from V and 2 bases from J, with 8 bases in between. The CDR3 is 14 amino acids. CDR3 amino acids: CASSLTGTTDTQYF. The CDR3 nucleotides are TGCGCCAGCAGCTTGACAGGGACCACAGATACGCAGTATTTT.

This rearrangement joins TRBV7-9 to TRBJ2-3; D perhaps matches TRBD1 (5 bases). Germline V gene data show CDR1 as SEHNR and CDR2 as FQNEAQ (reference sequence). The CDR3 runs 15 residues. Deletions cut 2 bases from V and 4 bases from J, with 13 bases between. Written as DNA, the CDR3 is TGTGCCAGCAGCTTACGCAGGGATCGGGCAGATACGCAGTATTTT. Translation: CASSLRRDRADTQYF.

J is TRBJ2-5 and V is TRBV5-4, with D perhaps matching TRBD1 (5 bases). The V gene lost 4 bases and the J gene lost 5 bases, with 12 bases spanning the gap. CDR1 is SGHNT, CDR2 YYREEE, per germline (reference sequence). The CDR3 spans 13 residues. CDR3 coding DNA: TGTGCCAGCAGCGGGGCAGATCGGGAGACCCAGTACTTC. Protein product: CASSGADRETQYF.

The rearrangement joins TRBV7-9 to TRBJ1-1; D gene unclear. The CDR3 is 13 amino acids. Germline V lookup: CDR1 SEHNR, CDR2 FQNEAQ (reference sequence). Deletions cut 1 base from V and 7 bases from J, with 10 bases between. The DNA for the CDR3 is TGTGCCAGCAGCTTAGATGAAATCAGTGAAGCTTTCTTT. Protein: CASSLDEISEAFF.

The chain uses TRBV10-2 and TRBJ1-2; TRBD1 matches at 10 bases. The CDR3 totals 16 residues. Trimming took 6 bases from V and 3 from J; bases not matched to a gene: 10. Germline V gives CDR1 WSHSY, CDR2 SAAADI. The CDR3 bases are TGCGCCAGCAGAGTGGGACAGGGGCCAAAACACTATGGCTACACCTTC. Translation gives CASRVGQGPKHYGYTF.

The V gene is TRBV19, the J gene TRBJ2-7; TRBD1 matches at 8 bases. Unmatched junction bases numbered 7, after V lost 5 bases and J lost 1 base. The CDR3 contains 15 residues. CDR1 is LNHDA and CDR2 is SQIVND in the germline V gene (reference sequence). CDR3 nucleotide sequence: TGTGCCAGTAGTGTACCTACAGGGGGGTCCTACGAGCAGTACTTC. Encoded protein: CASSVPTGGSYEQYF.

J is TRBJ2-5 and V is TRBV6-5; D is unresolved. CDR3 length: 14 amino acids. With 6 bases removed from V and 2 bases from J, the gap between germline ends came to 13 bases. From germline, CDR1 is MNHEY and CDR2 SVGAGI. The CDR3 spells CASSPTQVQETQYF. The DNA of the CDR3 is TGTGCCAGCAGCCCGACCCAGGTACAAGAGACCCAGTACTTC.

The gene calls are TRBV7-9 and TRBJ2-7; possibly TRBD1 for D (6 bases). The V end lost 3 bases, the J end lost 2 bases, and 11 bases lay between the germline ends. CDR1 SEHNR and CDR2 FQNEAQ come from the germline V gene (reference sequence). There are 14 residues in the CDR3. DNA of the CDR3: TGTGCCAGCAGCTTTGGGACATCGACCTACGAGCAGTACTTC. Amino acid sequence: CASSFGTSTYEQYF.

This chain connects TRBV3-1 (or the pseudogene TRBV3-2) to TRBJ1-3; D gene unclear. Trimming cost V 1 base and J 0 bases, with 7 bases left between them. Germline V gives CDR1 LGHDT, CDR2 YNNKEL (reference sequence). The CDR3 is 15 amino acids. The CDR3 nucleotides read TGTGCCAGCAGCCAAGTTTCTCTCTCTGGAAACACCATATATTTT. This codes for CASSQVSLSGNTIYF.

This CDR3 is CASSQKTAYGYTF. The CDR3, as DNA: TGCGCCAGCAGCCAGAAGACAGCTTATGGCTACACCTTC. The chain is built from TRBV5-1 and TRBJ1-2; the D gene is possibly TRBD1 (5 bases). Trimming removed 4 bases from V and 5 bases from J, with 12 bases in between. The CDR3 consists of 13 residues. Germline loops: CDR1 SGHRS, CDR2 YFSETQ.

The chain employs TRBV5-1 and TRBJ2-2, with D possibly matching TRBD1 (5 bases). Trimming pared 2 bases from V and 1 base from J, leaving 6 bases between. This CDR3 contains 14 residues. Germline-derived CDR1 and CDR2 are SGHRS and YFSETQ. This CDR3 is CASSFRGNTGELFF. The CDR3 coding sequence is TGCGCCAGCAGCTTTAGGGGGAACACCGGGGAGCTGTTTTTT.

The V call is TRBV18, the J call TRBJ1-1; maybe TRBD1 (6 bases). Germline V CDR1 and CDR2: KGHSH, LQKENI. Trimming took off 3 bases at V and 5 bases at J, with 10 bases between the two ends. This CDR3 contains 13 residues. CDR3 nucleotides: TGTGCCAGCTCACCGAACAGGGCGACTGAAGCTTTCTTT. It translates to CASSPNRATEAFF.

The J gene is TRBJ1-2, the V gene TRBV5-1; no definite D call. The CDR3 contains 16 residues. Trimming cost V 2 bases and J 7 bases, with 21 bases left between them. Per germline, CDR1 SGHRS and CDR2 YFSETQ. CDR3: CASSLGSDLGARGYTF. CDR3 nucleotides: TGCGCCAGCAGCTTAGGGTCCGACCTGGGAGCTCGTGGCTACACCTTC.

CDR3 DNA sequence: TGCGCCAGCAGCCAAGATCGCGTTAACACCGGGGAGCTGTTTTTT. This sequence encodes CASSQDRVNTGELFF. The rearrangement uses TRBV4-3 and TRBJ2-2, with D hard to call. This CDR3 is 15 amino acids long. CDR1 and CDR2 from the germline V gene are LGHNA and YSLEER. Trimming took 0 bases from V and 2 from J, leaving 7 bases between them.

DNA for the CDR3: TGTGCCAGCTCTCTACGGACTAGCGGGGTGGGTGAGCAGTTCTTC. Translated, it gives CASSLRTSGVGEQFF. The J gene is TRBJ2-1, the V gene TRBV6-5, with 12 positions matching TRBD2. CDR3 length: 15 residues. Germline CDR1 reads MNHEY; CDR2 reads SVGAGI. With V trimmed by 8 bases and J by 9 bases, 11 bases remained unmatched.

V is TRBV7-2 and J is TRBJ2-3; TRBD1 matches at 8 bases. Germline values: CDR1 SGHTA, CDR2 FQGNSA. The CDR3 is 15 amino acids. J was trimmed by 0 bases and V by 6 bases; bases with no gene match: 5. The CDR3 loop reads CASRSRGLSTDTQYF. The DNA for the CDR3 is TGTGCCAGCAGAAGCAGGGGGCTCAGCACAGATACGCAGTATTTT. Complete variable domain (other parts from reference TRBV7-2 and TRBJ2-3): GAGVSQSPSNKVTEKGKDVELRCDPISGHTALYWYRQSLGQGLEFLIYFQGNSAPDKSGLPSDRFSAERTGGSVSTLTIQRTQQEDSAVYLCASRSRGLSTDTQYFGPGTRLTVL.

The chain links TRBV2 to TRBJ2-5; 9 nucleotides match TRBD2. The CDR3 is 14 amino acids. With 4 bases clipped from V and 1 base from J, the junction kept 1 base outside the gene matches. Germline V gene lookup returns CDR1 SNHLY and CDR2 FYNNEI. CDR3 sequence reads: CASSGTSVQETQYF. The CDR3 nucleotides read TGTGCCAGCAGTGGGACTAGCGTCCAAGAGACCCAGTACTTC.

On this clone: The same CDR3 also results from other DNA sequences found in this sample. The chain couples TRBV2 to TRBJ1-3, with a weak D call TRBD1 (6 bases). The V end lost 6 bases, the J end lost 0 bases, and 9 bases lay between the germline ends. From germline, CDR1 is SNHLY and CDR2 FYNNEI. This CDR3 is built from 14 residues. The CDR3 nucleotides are TGTGCCAGCAGCGACAGGCGCTCTGGAAACACCATATATTTT. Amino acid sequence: CASSDRRSGNTIYF.

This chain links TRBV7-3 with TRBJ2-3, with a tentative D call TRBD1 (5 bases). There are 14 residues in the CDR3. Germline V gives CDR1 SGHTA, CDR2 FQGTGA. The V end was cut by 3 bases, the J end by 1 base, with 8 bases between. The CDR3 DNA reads TGTGCCAGCAGCTTCGGCAGGGGCACAGATACGCAGTATTTT. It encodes CASSFGRGTDTQYF.

The CDR3 protein is CASSLEGAGEQFF. CDR3 nucleotide sequence: TGCGCCAGCAGCTTGGAGGGGGCAGGGGAGCAGTTCTTC. This chain uses TRBV5-1 with TRBJ2-1; 7 bases fit TRBD1. Looked up from germline, CDR1 is SGHRS and CDR2 is YFSETQ. There are 13 residues in the CDR3. V lost 0 bases to trimming and J lost 10 bases; unmatched junction nucleotides: 4.

The CDR3 DNA sequence: TGTGCCAGCAGCTTTCCGGGATCCTATGGCTACACCTTC. This sequence encodes CASSFPGSYGYTF. The chain has TRBV5-4 and TRBJ1-2; the D is unclear. Trimming stripped 2 bases from V and 4 bases from J, with 9 bases between. CDR1 is SGHNT and CDR2 is YYREEE in the germline V gene (reference sequence). The CDR3 contains 13 residues.

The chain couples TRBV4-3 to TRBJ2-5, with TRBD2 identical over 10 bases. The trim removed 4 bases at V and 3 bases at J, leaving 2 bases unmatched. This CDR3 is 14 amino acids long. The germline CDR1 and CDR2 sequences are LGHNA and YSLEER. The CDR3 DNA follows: TGCGCCAGCAGCCGTGGACTAGCGGAAGAGACCCAGTACTTC. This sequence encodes CASSRGLAEETQYF.

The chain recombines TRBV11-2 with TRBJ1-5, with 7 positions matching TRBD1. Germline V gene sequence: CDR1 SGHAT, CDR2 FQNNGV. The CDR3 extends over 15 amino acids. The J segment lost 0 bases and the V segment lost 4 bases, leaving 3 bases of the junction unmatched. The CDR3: CASSSGTVSNQPQHF. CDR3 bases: TGTGCCAGCAGCTCCGGGACAGTTAGCAATCAGCCCCAGCATTTT.

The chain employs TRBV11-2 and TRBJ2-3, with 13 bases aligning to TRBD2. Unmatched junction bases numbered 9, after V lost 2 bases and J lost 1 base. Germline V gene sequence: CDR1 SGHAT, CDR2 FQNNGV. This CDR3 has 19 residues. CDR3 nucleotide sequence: TGTGCCAGCAGCTTACTGATTTATGGACTAGCGGGGGGCACAGATACGCAGTATTTT. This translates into CASSLLIYGLAGGTDTQYF. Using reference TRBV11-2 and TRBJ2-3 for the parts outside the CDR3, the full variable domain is EAGVAQSPRYKIIEKRQSVAFWCNPISGHATLYWYQQILGQGPKLLIQFQNNGVVDDSQLPKDRFSAERLKGVDSTLKIQPAKLEDSAVYLCASSLLIYGLAGGTDTQYFGPGTRLTVL.

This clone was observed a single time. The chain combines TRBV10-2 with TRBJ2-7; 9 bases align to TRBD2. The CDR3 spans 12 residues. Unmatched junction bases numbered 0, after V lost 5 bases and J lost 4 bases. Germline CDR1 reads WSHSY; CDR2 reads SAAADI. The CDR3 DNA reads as TGCGCCAGCAGTCTAGCGGGATACGAGCAGTACTTC. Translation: CASSLAGYEQYF.

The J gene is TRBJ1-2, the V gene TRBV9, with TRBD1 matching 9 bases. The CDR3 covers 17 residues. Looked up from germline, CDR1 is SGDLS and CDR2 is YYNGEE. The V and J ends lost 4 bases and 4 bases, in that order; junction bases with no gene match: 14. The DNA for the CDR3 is TGTGCCAGCAGCTATGGGACAGGGAGCTTGACCTTCTATGGCTACACCTTC. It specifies CASSYGTGSLTFYGYTF.

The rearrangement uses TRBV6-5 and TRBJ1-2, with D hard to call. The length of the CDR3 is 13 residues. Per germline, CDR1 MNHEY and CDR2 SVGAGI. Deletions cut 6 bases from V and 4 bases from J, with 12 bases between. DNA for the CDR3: TGTGCCAGCAGCTCCACTGTTTCCTATGGCTACACCTTC. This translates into CASSSTVSYGYTF.

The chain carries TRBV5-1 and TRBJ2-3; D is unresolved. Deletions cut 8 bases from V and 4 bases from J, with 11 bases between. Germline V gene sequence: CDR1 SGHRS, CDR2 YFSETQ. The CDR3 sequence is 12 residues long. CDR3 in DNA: TGCGCCAGTGGCCTTACCCCAGATACGCAGTATTTT. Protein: CASGLTPDTQYF.

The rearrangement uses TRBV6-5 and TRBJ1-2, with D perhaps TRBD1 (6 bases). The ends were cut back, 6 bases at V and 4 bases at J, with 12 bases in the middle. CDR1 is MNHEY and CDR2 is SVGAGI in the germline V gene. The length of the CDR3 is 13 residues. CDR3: CASSQGRLYGYTF. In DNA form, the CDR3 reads TGTGCCAGCAGCCAGGGGCGCCTCTATGGCTACACCTTC.

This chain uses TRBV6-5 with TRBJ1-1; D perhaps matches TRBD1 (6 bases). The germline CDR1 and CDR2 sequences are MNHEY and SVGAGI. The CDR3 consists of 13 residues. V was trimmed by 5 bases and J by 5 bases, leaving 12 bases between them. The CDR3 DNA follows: TGTGCCAGCAGTCCTCCAGGGGTTACTGAAGCTTTCTTT. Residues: CASSPPGVTEAFF.